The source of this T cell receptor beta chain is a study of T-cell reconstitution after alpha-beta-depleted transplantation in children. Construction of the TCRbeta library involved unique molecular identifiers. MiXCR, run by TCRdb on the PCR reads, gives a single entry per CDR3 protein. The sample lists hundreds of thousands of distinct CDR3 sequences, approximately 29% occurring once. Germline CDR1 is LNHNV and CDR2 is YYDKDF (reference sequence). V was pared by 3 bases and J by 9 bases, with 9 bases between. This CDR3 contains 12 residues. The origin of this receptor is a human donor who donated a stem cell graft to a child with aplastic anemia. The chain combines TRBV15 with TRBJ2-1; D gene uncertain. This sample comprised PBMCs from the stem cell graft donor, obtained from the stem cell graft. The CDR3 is CATSRGWSEQFF. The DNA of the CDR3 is TGTGCCACCAGCAGGGGATGGAGTGAGCAGTTCTTC.